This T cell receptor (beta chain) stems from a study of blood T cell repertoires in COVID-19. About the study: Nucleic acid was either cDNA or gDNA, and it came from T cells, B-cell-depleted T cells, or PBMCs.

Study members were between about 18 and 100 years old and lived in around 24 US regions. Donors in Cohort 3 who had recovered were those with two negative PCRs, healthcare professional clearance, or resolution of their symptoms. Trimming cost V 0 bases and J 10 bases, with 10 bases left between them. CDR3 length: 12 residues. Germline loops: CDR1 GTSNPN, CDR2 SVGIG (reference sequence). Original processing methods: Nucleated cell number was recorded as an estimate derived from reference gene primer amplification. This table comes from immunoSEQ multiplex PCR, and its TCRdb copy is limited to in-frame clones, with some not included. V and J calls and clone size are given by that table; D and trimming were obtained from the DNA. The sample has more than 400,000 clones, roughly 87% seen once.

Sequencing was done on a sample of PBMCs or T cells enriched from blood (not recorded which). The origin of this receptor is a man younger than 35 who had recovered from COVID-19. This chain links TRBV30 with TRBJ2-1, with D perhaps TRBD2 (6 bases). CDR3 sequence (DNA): TGTGCCTGGAGTGTCTCGAGCGGGGAGCAGTTCTTC. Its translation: CAWSVSSGEQFF.